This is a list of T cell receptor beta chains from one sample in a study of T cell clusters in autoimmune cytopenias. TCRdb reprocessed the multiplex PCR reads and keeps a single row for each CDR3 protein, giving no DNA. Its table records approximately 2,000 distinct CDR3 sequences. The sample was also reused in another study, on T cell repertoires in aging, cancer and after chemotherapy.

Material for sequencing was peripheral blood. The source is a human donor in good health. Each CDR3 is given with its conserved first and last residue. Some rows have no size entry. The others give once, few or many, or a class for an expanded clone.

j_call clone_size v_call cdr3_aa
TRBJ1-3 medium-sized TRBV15 CATSRDRAGDGSGNTIYF
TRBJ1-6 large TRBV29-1 CSAGDRENSPLHF
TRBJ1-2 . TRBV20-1 CSALTGLIGYGYTF
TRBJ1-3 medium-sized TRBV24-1 CATSVQLGQTGNTIYF
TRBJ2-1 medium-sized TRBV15 CATSSTRWVFYNEQFF
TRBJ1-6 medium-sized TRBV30 CASKGGSDRGRLRSPLHF
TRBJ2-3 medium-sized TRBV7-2 CASSKTSGRALGSDTQYF
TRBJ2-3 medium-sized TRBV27 CASSLRGWQDTDTQYF
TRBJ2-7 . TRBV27 CASSPGTGVRNEQYF
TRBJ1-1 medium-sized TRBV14 CASSRGLGTEAFF
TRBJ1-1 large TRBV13 CASRRIGHPGPPTTEAFF
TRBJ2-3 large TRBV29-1 CSALAGRTTDTQYF
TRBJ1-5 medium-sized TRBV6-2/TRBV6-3 CASNKQGAGNQPQHF